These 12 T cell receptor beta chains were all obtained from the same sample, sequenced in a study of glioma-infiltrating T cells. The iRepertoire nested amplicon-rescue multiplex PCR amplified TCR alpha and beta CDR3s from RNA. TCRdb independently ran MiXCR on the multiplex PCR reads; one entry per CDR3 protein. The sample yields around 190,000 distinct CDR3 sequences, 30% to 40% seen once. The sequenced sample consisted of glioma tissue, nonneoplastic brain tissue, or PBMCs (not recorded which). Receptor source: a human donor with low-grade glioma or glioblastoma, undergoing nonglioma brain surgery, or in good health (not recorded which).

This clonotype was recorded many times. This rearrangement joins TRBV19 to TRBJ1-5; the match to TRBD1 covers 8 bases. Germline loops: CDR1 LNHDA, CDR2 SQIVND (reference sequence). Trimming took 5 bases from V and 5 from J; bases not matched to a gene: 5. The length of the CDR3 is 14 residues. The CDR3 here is CASSPRTGHQPQHF. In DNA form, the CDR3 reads TGTGCCAGTAGTCCAAGGACAGGGCATCAGCCCCAGCATTTT.

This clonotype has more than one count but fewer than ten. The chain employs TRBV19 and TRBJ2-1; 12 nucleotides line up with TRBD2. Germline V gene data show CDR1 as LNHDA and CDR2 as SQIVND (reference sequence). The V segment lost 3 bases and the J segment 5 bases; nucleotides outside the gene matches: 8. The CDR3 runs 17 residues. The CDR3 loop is CASSIGSGLAGNNEQFF. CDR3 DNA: TGTGCCAGTAGTATCGGTTCCGGACTAGCGGGGAACAATGAGCAGTTCTTC.

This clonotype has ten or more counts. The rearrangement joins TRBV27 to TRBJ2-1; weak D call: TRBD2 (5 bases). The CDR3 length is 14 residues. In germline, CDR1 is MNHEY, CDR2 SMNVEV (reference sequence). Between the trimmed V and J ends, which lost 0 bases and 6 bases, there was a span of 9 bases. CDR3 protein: CASSLSRTFNEQFF. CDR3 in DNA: TGTGCCAGCAGTTTATCGAGGACTTTCAATGAGCAGTTCTTC.

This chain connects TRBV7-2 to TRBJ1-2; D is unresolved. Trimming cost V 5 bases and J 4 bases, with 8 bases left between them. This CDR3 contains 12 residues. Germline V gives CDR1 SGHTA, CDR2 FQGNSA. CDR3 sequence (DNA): TGTGCCAGCAGCCCGCAGACCTATGGCTACACCTTC. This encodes CASSPQTYGYTF.

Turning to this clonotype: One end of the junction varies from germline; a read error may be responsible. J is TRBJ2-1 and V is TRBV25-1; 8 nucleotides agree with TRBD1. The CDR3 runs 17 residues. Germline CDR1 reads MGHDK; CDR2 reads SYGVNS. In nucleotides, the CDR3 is TGTGCCAGCACGACCACTCCCCGGACAGGGACCCCTAATGAGCGGTCCTTC. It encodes CASTTTPRTGTPNERSF.

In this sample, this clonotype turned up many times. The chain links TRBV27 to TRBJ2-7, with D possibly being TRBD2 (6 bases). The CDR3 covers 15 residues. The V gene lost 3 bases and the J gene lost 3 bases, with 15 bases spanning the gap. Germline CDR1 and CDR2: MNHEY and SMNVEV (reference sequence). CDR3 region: CASSFLGGRYYEQYF. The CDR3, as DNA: TGTGCCAGCAGTTTTCTCGGGGGACGATACTACGAGCAGTACTTC.

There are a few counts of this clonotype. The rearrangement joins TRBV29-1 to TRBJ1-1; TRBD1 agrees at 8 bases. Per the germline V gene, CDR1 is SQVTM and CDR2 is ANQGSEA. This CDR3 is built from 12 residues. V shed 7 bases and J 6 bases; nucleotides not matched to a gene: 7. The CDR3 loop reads CSARTGQAEAFF. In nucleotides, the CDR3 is TGCAGCGCCCGGACAGGGCAAGCTGAAGCTTTCTTT.

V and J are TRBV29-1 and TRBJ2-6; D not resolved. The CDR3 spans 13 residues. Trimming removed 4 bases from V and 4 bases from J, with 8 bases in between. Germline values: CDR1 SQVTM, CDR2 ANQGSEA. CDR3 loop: CSVVWAGANVLTF. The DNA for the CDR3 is TGCAGCGTTGTGTGGGCCGGGGCCAACGTCCTGACTTTC.

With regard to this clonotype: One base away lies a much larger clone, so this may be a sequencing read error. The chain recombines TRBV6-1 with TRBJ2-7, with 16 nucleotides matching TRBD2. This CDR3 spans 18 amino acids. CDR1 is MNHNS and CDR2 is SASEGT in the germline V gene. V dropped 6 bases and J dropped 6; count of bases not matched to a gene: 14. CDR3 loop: CASSLTGTSGRASSEQYF. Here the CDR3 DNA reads TGTGCCAGCAGCCTAACCGGGACTAGCGGGAGGGCCAGCAGCGAGCAGTACTTC.

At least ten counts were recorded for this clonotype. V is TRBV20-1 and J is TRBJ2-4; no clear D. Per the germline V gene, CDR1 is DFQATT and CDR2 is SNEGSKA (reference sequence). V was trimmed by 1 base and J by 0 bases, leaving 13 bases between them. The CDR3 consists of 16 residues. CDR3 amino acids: CSARAWLVLAKNIQYF. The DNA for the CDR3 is TGCAGTGCTAGAGCATGGCTAGTGCTAGCCAAAAACATTCAGTACTTC.

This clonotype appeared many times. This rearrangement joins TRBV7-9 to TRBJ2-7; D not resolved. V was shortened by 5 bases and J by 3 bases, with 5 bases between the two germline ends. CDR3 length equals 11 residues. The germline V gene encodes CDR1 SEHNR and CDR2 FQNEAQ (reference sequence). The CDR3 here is CASSHSYEQYF. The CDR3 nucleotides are TGTGCCAGCAGCCACAGCTACGAGCAGTACTTC. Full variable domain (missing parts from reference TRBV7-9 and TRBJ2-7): DTGVSQNPRHKITKRGQNVTFRCDPISEHNRLYWYRQTLGQGPEFLTYFQNEAQLEKSRLLSDRFSAERPKGSFSTLEIQRTEQGDSAMYLCASSHSYEQYFGPGTRLTVT.

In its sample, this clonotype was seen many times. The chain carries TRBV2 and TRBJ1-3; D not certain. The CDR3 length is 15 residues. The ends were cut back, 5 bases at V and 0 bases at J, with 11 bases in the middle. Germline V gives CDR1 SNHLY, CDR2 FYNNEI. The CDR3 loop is CASSLDTSSGNTIYF. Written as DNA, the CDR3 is TGTGCCAGCAGTTTAGACACAAGCTCTGGAAACACCATATATTTT.